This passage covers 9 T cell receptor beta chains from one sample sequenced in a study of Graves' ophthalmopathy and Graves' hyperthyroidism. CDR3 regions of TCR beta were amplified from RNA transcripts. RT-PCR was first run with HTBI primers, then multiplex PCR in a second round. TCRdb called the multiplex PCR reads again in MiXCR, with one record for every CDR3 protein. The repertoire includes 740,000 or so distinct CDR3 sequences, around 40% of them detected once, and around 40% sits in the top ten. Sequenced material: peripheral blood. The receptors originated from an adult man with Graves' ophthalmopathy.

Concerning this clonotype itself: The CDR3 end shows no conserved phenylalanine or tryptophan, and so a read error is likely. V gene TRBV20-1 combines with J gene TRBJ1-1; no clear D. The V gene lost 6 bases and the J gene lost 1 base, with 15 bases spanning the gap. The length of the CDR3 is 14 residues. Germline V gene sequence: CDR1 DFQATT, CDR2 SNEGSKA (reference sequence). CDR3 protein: CSAPVVSGNTEAFL. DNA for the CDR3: TGCAGTGCCCCGGTGGTTTCGGGGAACACTGAAGCTTTCCTT.

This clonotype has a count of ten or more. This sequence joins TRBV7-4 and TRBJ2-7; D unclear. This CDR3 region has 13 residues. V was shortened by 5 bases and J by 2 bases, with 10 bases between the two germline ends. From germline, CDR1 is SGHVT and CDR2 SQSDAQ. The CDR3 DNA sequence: TGTGCCAGCAGCCCAGCTTGCGCCTACGAGCAGTACTTC. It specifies CASSPACAYEQYF.

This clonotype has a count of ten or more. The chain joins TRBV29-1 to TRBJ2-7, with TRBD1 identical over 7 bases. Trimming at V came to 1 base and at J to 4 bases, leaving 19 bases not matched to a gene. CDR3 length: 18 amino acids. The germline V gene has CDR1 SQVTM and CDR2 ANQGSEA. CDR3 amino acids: CSVEGGWTGEEGRYEQYF. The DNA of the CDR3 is TGCAGCGTTGAAGGGGGATGGACAGGCGAAGAGGGGCGATACGAGCAGTACTTC.

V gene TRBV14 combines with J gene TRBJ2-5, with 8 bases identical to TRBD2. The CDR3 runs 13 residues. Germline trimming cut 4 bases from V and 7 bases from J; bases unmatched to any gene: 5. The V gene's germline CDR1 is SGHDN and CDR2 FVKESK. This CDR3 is CASSLTTSGTQYF. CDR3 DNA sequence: TGTGCCAGCAGCCTTACCACTAGCGGGACCCAGTACTTC.

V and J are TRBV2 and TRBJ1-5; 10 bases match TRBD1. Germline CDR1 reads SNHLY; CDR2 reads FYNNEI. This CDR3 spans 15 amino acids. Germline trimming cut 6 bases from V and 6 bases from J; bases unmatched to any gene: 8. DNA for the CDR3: TGTGCCAGCAGGGACGACAGGGGGCTAGCTCAGCCCCAGCATTTT. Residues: CASRDDRGLAQPQHF.

The CDR3 bases are TGCAGCGTTGTGTTTGGTTACACTGAAGCTTTCTTT. Translating it yields CSVVFGYTEAFF. The J gene is TRBJ1-1, the V gene TRBV29-1; D uncertain. Between the trimmed V and J ends, which lost 4 bases and 3 bases, there was a span of 9 bases. In germline, CDR1 is SQVTM, CDR2 ANQGSEA. This CDR3 spans 12 amino acids.

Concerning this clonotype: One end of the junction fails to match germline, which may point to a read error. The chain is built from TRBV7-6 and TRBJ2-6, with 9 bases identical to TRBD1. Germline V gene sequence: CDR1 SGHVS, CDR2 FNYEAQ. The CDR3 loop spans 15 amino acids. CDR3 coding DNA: TGTGCCAGCAGCCCCGGACAGGGGCTTCGGAACACTGAAGCTTTC. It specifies CASSPGQGLRNTEAF. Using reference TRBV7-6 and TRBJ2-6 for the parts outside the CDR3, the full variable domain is GAGVSQSPRYKVTKRGQDVALRCDPISGHVSLYWYRQALGQGPEFLTYFNYEAQQDKSGLPNDRFSAERPEGSISTLTIQRTEQRDSAMYRCASSPGQGLRNTEAFGAGSRLTVL.

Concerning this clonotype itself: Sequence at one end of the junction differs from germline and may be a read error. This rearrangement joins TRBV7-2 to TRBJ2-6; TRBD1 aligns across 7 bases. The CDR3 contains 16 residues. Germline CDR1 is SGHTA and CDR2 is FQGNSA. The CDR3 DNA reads TGTGCCAGCAGGAGGGACAGCAGCTCTGGGGCCAACGTCCCGACTTTC. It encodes CASRRDSSSGANVPTF.

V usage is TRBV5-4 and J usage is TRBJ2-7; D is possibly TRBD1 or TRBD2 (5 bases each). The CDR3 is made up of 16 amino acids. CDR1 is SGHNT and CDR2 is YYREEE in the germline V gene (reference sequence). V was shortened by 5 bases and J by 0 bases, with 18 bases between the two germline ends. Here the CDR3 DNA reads TGTGCCAGCAGTTCCCCCGCTGGGGGACCCTCCTACGAGCAGTACTTC. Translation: CASSSPAGGPSYEQYF.